This T cell receptor beta chain was sequenced for a study of control samples from healthy donors and cancer patients. Sequencing used immunoSEQ multiplex PCR; TCRdb keeps in-frame clones, though not all of them. The sample has around 150,000 clones; about 94% are singletons. The CDR3 contains 15 residues. Trimming at V came to 3 bases and at J to 4 bases, leaving 6 bases not matched to a gene. Germline lookup yields CDR1 MNHNS and CDR2 SASEGT. This sequence originates from a middle-aged woman in good health. Sequenced sample: blood. The gene calls are TRBV6-1 and TRBJ1-3; 7 bases map to TRBD1. The CDR3 DNA sequence: TGTGCCAGCAGTGACACAGGGGCAGGAGGAAACACCATATATTTT. It translates to CASSDTGAGGNTIYF.